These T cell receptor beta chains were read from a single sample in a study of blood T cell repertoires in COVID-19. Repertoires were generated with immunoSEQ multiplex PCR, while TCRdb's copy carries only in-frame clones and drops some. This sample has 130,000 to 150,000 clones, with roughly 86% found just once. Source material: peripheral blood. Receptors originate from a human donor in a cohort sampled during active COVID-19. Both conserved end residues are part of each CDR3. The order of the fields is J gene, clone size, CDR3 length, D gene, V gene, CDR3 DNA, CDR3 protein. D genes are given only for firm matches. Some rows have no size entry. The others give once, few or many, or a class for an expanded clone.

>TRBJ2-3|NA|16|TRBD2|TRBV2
TGTGCCAGCAGTCCATCTCTAGCGGGGGGCACAGATACGCAGTATTTT
CASSPSLAGGTDTQYF
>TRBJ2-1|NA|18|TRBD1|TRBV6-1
TGTGCCAGCAGTGATATCTATTTGGGACAGGGGGTGAGGAATGAGCAGTTCTTC
CASSDIYLGQGVRNEQFF
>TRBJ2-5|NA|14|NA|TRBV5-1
TGCGCCAGCAGCTGGAACACAGATCAAGAGACCCAGTACTTC
CASSWNTDQETQYF
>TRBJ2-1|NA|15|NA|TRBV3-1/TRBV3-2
TGTGCCAGCAGCCAAACCGGGGAAAAATACAATGAGCAGTTCTTC
CASSQTGEKYNEQFF
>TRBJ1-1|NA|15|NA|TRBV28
TGTGCCAGCAGTTTATATGGACTTAACAAGAGGGAAGCTTTCTTT
CASSLYGLNKREAFF
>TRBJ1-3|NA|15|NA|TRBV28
TGTGCCAGCAGTCCGAGGGCAAACTCTGGAAACACCATATATTTT
CASSPRANSGNTIYF
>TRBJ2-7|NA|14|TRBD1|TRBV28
TGTGCCAGCAGCCGGGGGGACAGGGGTTACGAGCAGTACTTC
CASSRGDRGYEQYF
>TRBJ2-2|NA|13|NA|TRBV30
TGTGCCTGGAGCCTACTAGCTTCCGGGGAGCTGTTTTTT
CAWSLLASGELFF
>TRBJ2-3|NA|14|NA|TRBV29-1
TGCAGCGTTCTGTCCGGGGGTAATACAGATACGCAGTATTTT
CSVLSGGNTDTQYF
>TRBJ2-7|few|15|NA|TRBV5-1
TGCGCCAGCAGCTTGGCTCGGGGGGCGGTCTACGAGCAGTACTTC
CASSLARGAVYEQYF
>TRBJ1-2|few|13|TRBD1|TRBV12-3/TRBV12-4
TGTGCCAGCAGTTTCCAGGGGGCGGATGGCTACACCTTC
CASSFQGADGYTF
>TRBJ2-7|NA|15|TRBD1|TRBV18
TGTGCCAGCTCACCGGAGGACAGGGGAGGCTACGAGCAGTACTTC
CASSPEDRGGYEQYF
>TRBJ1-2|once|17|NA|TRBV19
TGTGCCAGTACTAGCACCCTTGGACGGAGAGCTAACTATGGCTACACCTTC
CASTSTLGRRANYGYTF
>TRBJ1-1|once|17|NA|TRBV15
TGTGCCACCAGCAGAGGGTATGGGGCTCGGCTGGGAACTGAAGCTTTCTTT
CATSRGYGARLGTEAFF
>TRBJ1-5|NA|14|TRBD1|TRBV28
TGTGCCAGCAGTTCCGGACAGGGAGGTCAGCCCCAGCATTTT
CASSSGQGGQPQHF
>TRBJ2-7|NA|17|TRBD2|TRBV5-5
TGTGCCAGCAGCTTGGCGCCCAGCGGGGGGACAGCCTACGAGCAGTACTTC
CASSLAPSGGTAYEQYF
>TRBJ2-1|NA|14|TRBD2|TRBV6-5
TGTGCCAGCAGTTCCGGGACTAGCTCACTTTTGCAGTTCTTC
CASSSGTSSLLQFF
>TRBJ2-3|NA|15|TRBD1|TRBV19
TGTGCCAGTAGTCGCGACAGGGTTTTCCCAGATACGCAGTATTTT
CASSRDRVFPDTQYF
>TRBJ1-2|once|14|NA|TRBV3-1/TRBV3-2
TGTGCCAGCAGCCAAGATGTTAGCCGGGATGGCTACACCTTC
CASSQDVSRDGYTF
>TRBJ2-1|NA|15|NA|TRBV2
TGTGCCAGCAGCCGTCTAGCAACGGCCTACAATGAGCAGTTCTTC
CASSRLATAYNEQFF
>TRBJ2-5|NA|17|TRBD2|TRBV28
TGTGCCAGCAGTACACCCGCGGCTAGCGGGAGGCAAGAGACCCAGTACTTC
CASSTPAASGRQETQYF
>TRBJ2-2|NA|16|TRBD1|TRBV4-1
TGCGCCAGCAGCCACCCACAGGGGGCGAACACCGGGGAGCTGTTTTTT
CASSHPQGANTGELFF
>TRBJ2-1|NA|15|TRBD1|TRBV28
TGTGCCAGCAGCCGTGACAGGGGCCCCCCGAGGGAGCAGTTCTTC
CASSRDRGPPREQFF
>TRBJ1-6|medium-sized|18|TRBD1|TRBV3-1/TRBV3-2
TGTGCCAGCAGCCAAGAGACAGGGTCGAGCTCCTATAATTCACCCCTCCACTTT
CASSQETGSSSYNSPLHF
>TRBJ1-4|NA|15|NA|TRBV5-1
TGCGCCAGCAGCTTGGTCGGGAGGGTAGACGAAAAACTGTTTTTT
CASSLVGRVDEKLFF
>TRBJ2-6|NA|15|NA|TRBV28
TGTGCCAGCACGGCGGGCGGCTCTGGGGCCAACGTCCTGACTTTC
CASTAGGSGANVLTF
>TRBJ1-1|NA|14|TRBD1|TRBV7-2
TGTGCCAGCAGCTTAGGGGACAGGGGAGGAAAAGCTTTCTTT
CASSLGDRGGKAFF
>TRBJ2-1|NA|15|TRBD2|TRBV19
TGTGCCAGTAGTCAGGGACTAGCGGACTACAATGAGCAGTTCTTC
CASSQGLADYNEQFF
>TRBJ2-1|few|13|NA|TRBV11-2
TGTGCCAGCAGCACTCTACGGGGTCCGGGGCAGTTCTTC
CASSTLRGPGQFF
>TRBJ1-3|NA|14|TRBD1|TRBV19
TGTGCCAGCGACGACAGGGCCTCTGGAAACACCATATATTTT
CASDDRASGNTIYF
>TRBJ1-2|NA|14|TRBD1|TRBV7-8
TGTGCCAGCAGCCTTCGGGACAGGAACTATGGCTACACCTTC
CASSLRDRNYGYTF
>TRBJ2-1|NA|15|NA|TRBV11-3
TGTGCCAGCAGCCAGGCGGGTAGCTCCTACAATGAGCAGTTCTTC
CASSQAGSSYNEQFF
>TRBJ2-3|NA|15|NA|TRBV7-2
TGTGCCAGCAGCCAACTCTCCAGCGGCACAGATACGCAGTATTTT
CASSQLSSGTDTQYF
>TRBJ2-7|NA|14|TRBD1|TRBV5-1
TGCGCCAGCAGCTTCGGGACAGGGCCCTACGAGCAGTACTTC
CASSFGTGPYEQYF
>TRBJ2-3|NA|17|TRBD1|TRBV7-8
TGTGCCAGCAGACCCGTATTCGGGACAGGGGTATCAGATACGCAGTATTTT
CASRPVFGTGVSDTQYF
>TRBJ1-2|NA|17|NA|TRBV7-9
TGTGCCAGCAGCTTAGTTCGGCCGGGTCCGGCCAACTATGGCTACACCTTC
CASSLVRPGPANYGYTF